This is a list of T cell receptor beta chains from one sample in a study of T cell responses to AZD1222 COVID-19 vaccine. Sequenced by immunoSEQ multiplex PCR; TCRdb stores in-frame clones only, minus some. This table has some 250,000 clones, 90% to 95% appearing once. This material consisted of peripheral blood, taken 28 days after the second AZD1222 dose. The receptors come from an adult who received the AZD1222 COVID-19 vaccine. The conserved cysteine and the conserved F or W are not part of the CDR3 here.

j_gene	v_gene	CDR3aa
TRBJ2-2	TRBV28	ASSTTGELF
TRBJ1-2	TRBV28	ASSPPGVGSGYT
TRBJ1-2	TRBV7-2	ASSLSNTAQDGYT
TRBJ2-7	TRBV5-5	ASSMELKGEQY
TRBJ2-1	TRBV14	ASSLGTSGAPWLNEQF
TRBJ1-1	TRBV28	ASRSGDFMNTEAF
TRBJ1-5	TRBV4-1	ASSQDLGGYNQPQH
TRBJ1-5	TRBV20-1	SASDAGGGDQPQH
TRBJ1-5	TRBV6-2/TRBV6-3	ASSYSQFSNQPQH
TRBJ2-7	TRBV7-9	ASSLVGPTYEQY
TRBJ2-7	TRBV16	ASSQNRGFEQY